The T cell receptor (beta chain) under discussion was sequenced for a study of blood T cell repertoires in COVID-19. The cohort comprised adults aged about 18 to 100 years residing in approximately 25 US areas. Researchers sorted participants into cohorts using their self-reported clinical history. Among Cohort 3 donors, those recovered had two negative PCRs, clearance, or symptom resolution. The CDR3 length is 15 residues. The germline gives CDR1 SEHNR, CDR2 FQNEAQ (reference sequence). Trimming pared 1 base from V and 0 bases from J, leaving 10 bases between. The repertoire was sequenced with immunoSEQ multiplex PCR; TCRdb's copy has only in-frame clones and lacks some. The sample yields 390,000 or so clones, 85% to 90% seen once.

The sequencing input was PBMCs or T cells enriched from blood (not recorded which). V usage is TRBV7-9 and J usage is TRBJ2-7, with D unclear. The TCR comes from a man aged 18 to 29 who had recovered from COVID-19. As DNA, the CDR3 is TGTGCCAGCAGCTTAGGGTTCCCGAGCTCCTACGAGCAGTACTTC. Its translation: CASSLGFPSSYEQYF.